This passage covers 30 T cell receptor beta chains from one sample sequenced in a study of blood T cells in healthy people across ages (dated by TCRdb to 2013 to 2016). The library was produced with 5' RACE. Instrument on record: Illumina HiSeq 2500. A second PCR of 7 to 11 cycles was performed with a sample-barcoded 5' primer and a J-beta primer mix. TCRdb trimmed the raw reads at Q25, called clones with MiXCR and kept productive beta chains. Each CDR3 protein gets just one entry, which takes the most common genes and DNA from the rows behind it. The sample profile shows about 970,000 distinct CDR3 sequences; just over 50% of them were found once. Together, the top ten hold 20% to 25% of the sample. The material sequenced was blood. Every receptor here comes from a woman aged 55-69 years in good health.

This clonotype showed up many times. The chain recombines TRBV6-2 or TRBV6-3 with TRBJ2-3, with unresolved D. The CDR3 is 15 residues long. CDR1 and CDR2 from the germline V gene are MNHEY and SVGEGT. V gave up 7 bases and J gave up 0 bases, with 14 bases separating them. CDR3 sequence (DNA): TGTGCCAGCATCTCCCGGGCCCTTAGCACAGATACGCAGTATTTT. Encoded protein: CASISRALSTDTQYF.

This chain joins TRBV5-1 and TRBJ1-1; 7 nucleotides align to TRBD1. Trimming cost V 1 base and J 5 bases; bases outside gene matches: 8. CDR3 length equals 15 residues. Germline CDR1 is SGHRS and CDR2 is YFSETQ. The CDR3 region is CASSLSRQGVTEAFF. CDR3 bases: TGCGCCAGCAGCTTGTCTAGGCAGGGGGTAACTGAAGCTTTCTTT.

This clonotype was found a few times. V usage is TRBV3-1 and J usage is TRBJ2-3; D is perhaps TRBD1 or TRBD2 (6 bases each). From germline, CDR1 is LGHDT and CDR2 YNNKEL (reference sequence). The CDR3 length is 15 residues. Trimming removed 4 bases at V and 6 bases at J, with 17 bases between. CDR3 residues: CASSPRGELVDTQYF. The DNA of the CDR3 is TGTGCCAGCAGCCCGAGGGGGGAGCTAGTTGATACGCAGTATTTT.

A few counts support this clonotype. This rearrangement joins TRBV20-1 to TRBJ2-5; possibly TRBD2 for D (5 bases). Trimming took off 1 base at V and 7 bases at J, with 19 bases between the two ends. The CDR3 runs to 15 residues. CDR1 and CDR2 from the germline V gene are DFQATT and SNEGSKA (reference sequence). Here the CDR3 DNA reads TGCAGTGCTAGAGGGTTCACCGGAGGCCTAGGGACCCAGTACTTC. This codes for CSARGFTGGLGTQYF.

V and J are TRBV15 and TRBJ1-5; D is unresolved. The CDR3 sequence is 15 residues long. Per the germline V gene, CDR1 is LNHNV and CDR2 is YYDKDF (reference sequence). The ends were cut back, 0 bases at V and 6 bases at J, with 12 bases in the middle. CDR3 sequence reads: CATSRDNGFRQPQHF. As DNA, the CDR3 is TGTGCCACCAGCAGAGATAACGGGTTCCGTCAGCCCCAGCATTTT.

This clonotype has only a few counts. The gene calls are TRBV12-3 or TRBV12-4 and TRBJ1-5; tentative D call: TRBD1 (6 bases). V was clipped by 7 bases and J by 9 bases, with 22 bases between them. There are 15 residues in the CDR3. CDR3 DNA: TGTGCCAGCACCTTGCGGGCCGGGGGGCCACGGCCCCAGCATTTT. This sequence encodes CASTLRAGGPRPQHF.

The chain joins TRBV4-1 to TRBJ2-1; a weak D match, TRBD2 (6 bases). Germline CDR1 MGHRA, CDR2 YSYEKL. The CDR3 contains 16 residues. With 5 bases removed from V and 2 bases from J, the gap between germline ends came to 16 bases. The CDR3 DNA reads TGCGCCAGCAGCGGGCCACGAGGGAGGACCTACAATGAGCAGTTCTTC. It is translated as CASSGPRGRTYNEQFF.

The rearrangement uses TRBV4-2 and TRBJ2-1; 10 nucleotides align to TRBD1. The tail of the sequence fits TRBJ2-7 better, so the J call may be wrong. This CDR3 spans 16 amino acids. Germline CDR1 reads LGHNA; CDR2 reads YNFKEQ. DNA for the CDR3: TGTGCCAGCAGCCAAGGGGGGGGACAGGGGCTGGACGAGCAGTACTTC. It yields the protein CASSQGGGQGLDEQYF.

The CDR3, as DNA: TGTGCCAGCAGCCGAAGACTAGCGGGAGTGGCTGATACGCAGTATTTT. Translation gives CASSRRLAGVADTQYF. The rearrangement uses TRBV13 and TRBJ2-3, with 12 nucleotides matching TRBD2. Germline trimming cut 5 bases from V and 6 bases from J; bases unmatched to any gene: 9. The germline gives CDR1 PRHDT, CDR2 FYEKMQ (reference sequence). The CDR3 contains 16 residues.

This clonotype has a single count. The rearrangement links TRBV2 to TRBJ2-3; no definite D call. The CDR3 covers 14 residues. Germline-derived CDR1 and CDR2 are SNHLY and FYNNEI. V was shortened by 6 bases and J by 3 bases, with 13 bases between the two germline ends. The CDR3 loop reads CASSHPLKTDTQYF. The DNA for the CDR3 is TGTGCCAGCAGCCACCCCTTGAAAACAGATACGCAGTATTTT.

Worth noting for this clonotype: A much larger clonotype is one base distant, so this may be a read error. The chain is built from TRBV12-3 or TRBV12-4 and TRBJ1-2; 8 bases align to TRBD1. The junction had 6 bases not matched to a gene; V was cut back by 5 bases and J by 4 bases. The CDR3 contains 14 residues. The CDR3 here is CASSAQGVGYGYTF. CDR3 coding DNA: TGTGCCAGCAGTGCACAGGGGGTGGGCTATGGCTACACCTTC.

This rearrangement joins TRBV30 to TRBJ2-4; D not resolved. The DNA end is a closer match to TRBJ2-7, so the J assignment may be wrong. Germline V gene data show CDR1 as GTSNPN and CDR2 as SVGIG (reference sequence). The CDR3 totals 13 residues. The CDR3 sequence is CAWGLVPPGEQYF. Here the CDR3 DNA reads TGTGCCTGGGGGCTAGTCCCTCCGGGCGAGCAGTACTTC.

The chain is built from TRBV4-1 and TRBJ2-7; TRBD1 agrees at 11 bases. The V and J ends lost 4 bases and 4 bases, in that order; junction bases with no gene match: 12. Germline CDR1 MGHRA, CDR2 YSYEKL. The CDR3 has 17 residues. CDR3 in amino acids: CASSRDRGIFERYEQYF. CDR3 in DNA: TGCGCCAGCAGCCGGGACAGGGGGATCTTCGAGCGTTACGAGCAGTACTTC.

Concerning this clonotype: One end of the junction varies from germline; a read error may be responsible. The chain combines TRBV10-3 with TRBJ1-2; D not certain. CDR1 is ENHRY and CDR2 is SYGVKD in the germline V gene. The CDR3 consists of 12 residues. CDR3 sequence reads: CATSDPPVGYTF. The CDR3 bases are TGTGCCACCAGTGACCCTCCGGTGGGCTACACCTTC.

The chain has TRBV9 and TRBJ2-5; a weak D match, TRBD2 (5 bases). V was clipped by 4 bases and J by 13 bases, with 29 bases between them. Per the germline V gene, CDR1 is SGDLS and CDR2 is YYNGEE. This CDR3 region has 16 residues. The DNA of the CDR3 is TGTGCCAGCAGCATCCCTATCCTAGTTATCCACGGGGAGCGGTACTTC. Its protein product is CASSIPILVIHGERYF.

The chain has TRBV21-1 and TRBJ2-7. TRBV21-1 is designated a pseudogene. The CDR3 is 14 residues long. The CDR3 here is CASSKELGNYEQYF. CDR3 sequence (DNA): TGTGCCAGCAGTAAAGAGTTGGGTAACTACGAGCAGTACTTC.

CDR3 nucleotides: TGTGCCAGCAGCTCGTTGTCTGGGACTAGCTTCTACGAGCAGTACTTC. Residues: CASSSLSGTSFYEQYF. V and J are TRBV7-2 and TRBJ2-7; 9 bases map to TRBD2. Germline V lookup: CDR1 SGHTA, CDR2 FQGNSA. V lost 4 bases and J lost 3; bases outside the gene matches: 10. The CDR3 runs to 16 residues.

This clonotype turned up a few times. The chain has TRBV27 and TRBJ2-1; D is unresolved. V was clipped by 7 bases and J by 3 bases, with 10 bases between them. Germline CDR1 reads MNHEY; CDR2 reads SMNVEV (reference sequence). The CDR3 extends over 13 amino acids. The CDR3 protein is CASKDRVYNEQFF. The CDR3 coding sequence is TGTGCCAGCAAGGATCGGGTCTACAATGAGCAGTTCTTC.

This clonotype was recorded only once. The junction does not match germline at one end; this may be a read error. The chain couples TRBV7-3 to TRBJ2-1; the match to TRBD1 covers 7 bases. Germline-derived CDR1 and CDR2 are SGHTA and FQGTGA. This CDR3 is 13 amino acids long. CDR3 DNA sequence: TGTGCCGGCAGCTCCACAGGGGACCGCGAGCAGTTCTTC. Amino acids: CAGSSTGDREQFF.

The CDR3 loop is CSAPHSGRAHNEQFF. CDR3 DNA sequence: TGCAGTGCTCCGCATAGCGGGAGGGCCCACAATGAGCAGTTCTTC. The V and J genes are TRBV20-1 and TRBJ2-1, with 11 bases aligning to TRBD2. Germline CDR1 reads DFQATT; CDR2 reads SNEGSKA (reference sequence). V shed 5 bases and J 5 bases; nucleotides not matched to a gene: 8. CDR3 length: 15 residues.

The gene calls are TRBV6-1 and TRBJ2-7; 7 bases map to TRBD2. The CDR3 runs to 14 residues. V lost 4 bases to trimming and J lost 4 bases; unmatched junction nucleotides: 7. Germline CDR1 is MNHNS and CDR2 is SASEGT. The DNA of the CDR3 is TGTGCCAGCAGTGCCGAGCGGGGAGGGTACGAGCAGTACTTC. Translating it yields CASSAERGGYEQYF.

This clonotype qualifies as medium-sized. The V call is TRBV5-5, the J call TRBJ2-1; 7 nucleotides align to TRBD2. CDR3 length equals 15 residues. CDR1 and CDR2 from the germline V gene are SGHKS and YYEKEE (reference sequence). V shed 2 bases, J shed 5 bases, and the junction held 7 bases outside the gene matches. The CDR3 spells CASSLGGSGDNEQFF. In DNA form, the CDR3 reads TGTGCCAGCAGCTTAGGCGGGAGTGGAGACAATGAGCAGTTCTTC.

The chain employs TRBV7-2 and TRBJ2-7; the D gene is possibly TRBD2 (6 bases). There are 15 residues in the CDR3. V was cut by 9 bases and J by 4 bases, with 22 bases left in between. Germline CDR1 is SGHTA and CDR2 is FQGNSA. The DNA of the CDR3 is TGTGCCAGTTCCCAGGGTGCGGGAAAGCAATACGAGCAGTACTTC. It codes for CASSQGAGKQYEQYF.

The rearrangement joins TRBV28 to TRBJ2-1, with D maybe TRBD1 (5 bases). The J call is in doubt because the DNA end fits TRBJ2-7 better. There are 15 residues in the CDR3. Germline CDR1 MDHEN, CDR2 SYDVKM. This CDR3 is CASSLPRQSYNEQYF. DNA for the CDR3: TGTGCCAGCAGTTTACCCCGACAGAGTTACAATGAGCAGTACTTC.

The chain combines TRBV6-5 with TRBJ2-3; D is unresolved. The germline CDR1 and CDR2 sequences are MNHEY and SVGAGI. Trimming shortened V by 3 bases and J by 1 base, and 8 bases separated the two germline ends. CDR3 size: 14 residues. CDR3 amino acids: CASSYSVGTDTQYF. CDR3 nucleotide sequence: TGTGCCAGCAGTTATTCAGTGGGCACAGATACGCAGTATTTT.

The chain links TRBV20-1 to TRBJ2-3, with D possibly being TRBD1 (6 bases). This CDR3 has 14 amino acids. V was cut by 1 base and J by 6 bases, with 14 bases left in between. Per germline, CDR1 DFQATT and CDR2 SNEGSKA (reference sequence). CDR3 sequence: CSARGDRIRDTQYF. The DNA for the CDR3 is TGCAGTGCTAGAGGTGACAGGATTAGGGATACGCAGTATTTT.

The table lists this clonotype with a count of one. This chain links TRBV6-1 with TRBJ1-1, with no clear D. The V end was cut by 4 bases, the J end by 1 base, with 10 bases between. Germline CDR1 MNHNS, CDR2 SASEGT. CDR3 size: 14 residues. The CDR3 loop is CASSGGRKNTEAFF. CDR3 in DNA: TGTGCCAGCAGTGGTGGCCGGAAGAACACTGAAGCTTTCTTT.

The rearrangement joins TRBV4-1 to TRBJ2-7; 8 bases are a match to TRBD2. V lost 0 bases to trimming and J lost 2 bases; unmatched junction nucleotides: 9. Germline values: CDR1 MGHRA, CDR2 YSYEKL. The CDR3 spans 17 residues. CDR3 DNA: TGCGCCAGCAGCCAAGAAGTTTTGACTAGCGCGACCTACGAGCAGTACTTC. This sequence encodes CASSQEVLTSATYEQYF.

The chain joins TRBV6-1 to TRBJ2-7; no clear D gene. The CDR3 runs to 15 residues. Germline assignment: CDR1 MNHNS and CDR2 SASEGT. V shed 5 bases and J shed 0 bases, with 14 bases lying between them. CDR3 nucleotides: TGTGCCAGCAGTTGGACCCGGACGAGCTCCTACGAGCAGTACTTC. This sequence encodes CASSWTRTSSYEQYF.

This clonotype is judged medium-sized. The V call is TRBV29-1, the J call TRBJ2-3, with 12 bases that match TRBD2. CDR3 length equals 14 residues. Germline V gene data show CDR1 as SQVTM and CDR2 as ANQGSEA. The V and J ends lost 6 bases and 2 bases, in that order; junction bases with no gene match: 3. The CDR3 protein is CSVGLAGNTDTQYF. CDR3 DNA sequence: TGCAGCGTCGGACTAGCGGGAAACACAGATACGCAGTATTTT.